The T cell receptor beta chain under discussion was sequenced for a study of shared clonotypes between healthy human individuals. Study conclusions and caveats: When naive CD4 clonotypes were compared across a few donors, about 4.9% were shared. Clonotypes shared by all four donors outscored non-shared clonotypes in generation probability.

Profiling relied on immunoSEQ multiplex PCR, and the TCRdb table lists in-frame clones only, not all of them. The data hold around 1,100,000 clones, with roughly 80% observed a single time. This clone was seen a single time. The antigen is unknown. The CDR3 is 18 residues long. V was shortened by 1 base and J by 5 bases, with 24 bases between the two germline ends. CDR1 and CDR2 from the germline V gene are SEHNR and FQNEAQ (reference sequence). Sequenced sample: memory CD4+ T cells from PBMCs. The sample's subset: CD45RA-negative fraction. The TCR originated in a man younger than 35 in good health. Some clones in this sample may be carry-over from other donors' samples. The chain combines TRBV7-9 with TRBJ2-7, with D tentatively TRBD1 or TRBD2 (5 bases each). DNA for the CDR3: TGTGCCAGCAGCTTAGTAAGGGTGAGACGAGGGGAGAGTGACGAGCAGTACTTC. This gives the protein CASSLVRVRRGESDEQYF. Using reference TRBV7-9 and TRBJ2-7 for the parts outside the CDR3, the full variable domain is DTGVSQNPRHKITKRGQNVTFRCDPISEHNRLYWYRQTLGQGPEFLTYFQNEAQLEKSRLLSDRFSAERPKGSFSTLEIQRTEQGDSAMYLCASSLVRVRRGESDEQYFGPGTRLTVT.